This TCR beta chain was recorded in a study of cytomegalovirus exposure and HLA in healthy donors. Findings and limits, study-wide: A later examination showed that TCR association rates differed by HLA locus, with DRB1 most and HLA-C fewest. As a later analysis revealed, most CMV-associated TCR beta chains appeared HLA-restricted. Follow-up analysis seemed to connect common viral pathogens with several of the most significant clusters identified. In a later analysis, at a false discovery rate of 0.05, some 17,000 TCR beta sequences were associated with HLA alleles.

Comment on this clone: What it binds is unknown.

CDR1 is SNHLY and CDR2 is FYNNEI in the germline V gene. CDR3 size: 14 residues. V lost 8 bases and J lost 6; bases outside the gene matches: 7. Both 60 Vbeta primers and 13 Jbeta primers went into the PCR. Measured with immunoSEQ multiplex PCR; TCRdb has only the in-frame clones, and not every one. The repertoire has some 120,000 clones, about four fifths of them found once; the top ten carry around 3.9%. The sequenced sample was PBMCs. The genes are TRBV2 and TRBJ1-1; 12 bases match TRBD1. This receptor was obtained from a man in his forties in good health and CMV-seronegative. Written as DNA, the CDR3 is TGTGCCAGCTCAACGGGACAGGGGGCCCCTGAAGCTTTCTTT. This encodes CASSTGQGAPEAFF.